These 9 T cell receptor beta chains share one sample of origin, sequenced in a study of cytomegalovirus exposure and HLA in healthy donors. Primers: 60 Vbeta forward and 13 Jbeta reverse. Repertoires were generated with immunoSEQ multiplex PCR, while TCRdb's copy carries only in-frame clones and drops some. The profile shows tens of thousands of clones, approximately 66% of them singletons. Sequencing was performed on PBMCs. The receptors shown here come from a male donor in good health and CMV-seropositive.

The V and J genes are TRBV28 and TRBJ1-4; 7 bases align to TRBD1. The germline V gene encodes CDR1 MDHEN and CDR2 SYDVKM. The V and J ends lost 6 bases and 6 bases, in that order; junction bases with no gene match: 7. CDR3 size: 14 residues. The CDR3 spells CASRLPGQYEKLFF. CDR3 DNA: TGTGCCAGCAGGTTACCGGGACAGTATGAAAAACTGTTTTTT.

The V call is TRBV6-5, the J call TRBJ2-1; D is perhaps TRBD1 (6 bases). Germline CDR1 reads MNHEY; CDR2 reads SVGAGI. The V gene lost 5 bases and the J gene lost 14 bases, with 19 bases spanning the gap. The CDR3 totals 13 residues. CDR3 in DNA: TGTGCCAGCAGTCGACCCTCAGGGGCCGCAGAGTTCTTC. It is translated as CASSRPSGAAEFF.

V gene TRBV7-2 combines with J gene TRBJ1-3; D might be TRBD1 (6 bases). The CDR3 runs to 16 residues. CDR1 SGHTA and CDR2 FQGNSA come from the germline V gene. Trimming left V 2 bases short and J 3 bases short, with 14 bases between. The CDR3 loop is CASSLPKTGFGNTIYF. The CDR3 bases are TGTGCCAGCAGCTTACCGAAGACAGGCTTTGGAAACACCATATATTTT.

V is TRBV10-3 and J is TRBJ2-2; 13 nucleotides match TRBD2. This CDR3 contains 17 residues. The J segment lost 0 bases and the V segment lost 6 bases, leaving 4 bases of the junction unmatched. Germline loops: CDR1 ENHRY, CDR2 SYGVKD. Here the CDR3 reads CAISTSGGAANTGELFF. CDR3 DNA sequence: TGTGCCATCAGCACTAGCGGGGGGGCCGCGAACACCGGGGAGCTGTTTTTT.

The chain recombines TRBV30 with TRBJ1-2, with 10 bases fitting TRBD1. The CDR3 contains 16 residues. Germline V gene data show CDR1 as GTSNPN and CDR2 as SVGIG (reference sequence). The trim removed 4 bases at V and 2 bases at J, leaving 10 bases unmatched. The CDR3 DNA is TGTGCCTGGACGAAGGCGACAGGGGGCCCCAACTATGGCTACACCTTC. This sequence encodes CAWTKATGGPNYGYTF.

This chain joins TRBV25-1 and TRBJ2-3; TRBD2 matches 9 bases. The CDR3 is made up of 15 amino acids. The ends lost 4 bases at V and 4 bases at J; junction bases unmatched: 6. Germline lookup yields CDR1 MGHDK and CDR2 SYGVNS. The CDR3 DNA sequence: TGTGCCAGCAGTGTAGGGACTAGCTGGCCAGATACGCAGTATTTT. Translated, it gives CASSVGTSWPDTQYF.

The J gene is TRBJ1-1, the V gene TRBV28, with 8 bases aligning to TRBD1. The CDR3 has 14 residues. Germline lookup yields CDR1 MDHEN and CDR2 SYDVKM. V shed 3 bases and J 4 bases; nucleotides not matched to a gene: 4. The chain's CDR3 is CASSLATGGTEAFF. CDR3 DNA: TGTGCCAGCAGTTTGGCTACAGGGGGCACTGAAGCTTTCTTT.

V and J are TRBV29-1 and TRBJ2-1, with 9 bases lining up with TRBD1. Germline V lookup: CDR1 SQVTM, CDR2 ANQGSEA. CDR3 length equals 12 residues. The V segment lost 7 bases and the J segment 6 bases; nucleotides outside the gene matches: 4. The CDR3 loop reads CSARTGVNEQFF. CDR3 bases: TGCAGCGCCCGGACAGGGGTCAATGAGCAGTTCTTC.

The CDR3 reads CASSLQGGNTEAFF. The DNA for the CDR3 is TGTGCCAGCAGCTTGCAGGGAGGGAACACTGAAGCTTTCTTT. This rearrangement joins TRBV5-4 to TRBJ1-1, with a possible D match to TRBD1 (5 bases). Germline lookup yields CDR1 SGHNT and CDR2 YYREEE (reference sequence). This CDR3 is 14 amino acids long. V shed 1 base and J shed 1 base, with 8 bases lying between them.